Presented here are 31 T cell receptor beta chains from one specimen sequenced in a study of cytomegalovirus exposure and HLA in healthy donors. This PCR relied on a set of 60 Vbeta primers and 13 Jbeta primers. The data were produced by immunoSEQ multiplex PCR, yet TCRdb's version contains in-frame clones alone and is incomplete. The sample yields 90,000 to 100,000 clones, about three quarters seen once. Sequencing was done on a sample of PBMCs. All receptors come from a middle-aged man in good health and CMV-seropositive.

This clone was recorded many times. The J gene is TRBJ1-2, the V gene TRBV11-2; 8 bases are a match to TRBD1. Germline assignment: CDR1 SGHAT and CDR2 FQNNGV. This CDR3 spans 15 amino acids. The ends lost 4 bases at V and 3 bases at J; junction bases unmatched: 7. CDR3 sequence reads: CASSSDRGKYYGYTF. In DNA form, the CDR3 reads TGTGCCAGCAGCTCAGACAGGGGAAAGTACTATGGCTACACCTTC.

The J gene is TRBJ2-1, the V gene TRBV7-8, with D unclear. Per germline, CDR1 SGHVS and CDR2 FQNEAQ. Trimming stripped 2 bases from V and 4 bases from J, with 6 bases between. CDR3 length equals 13 residues. This CDR3 is CASSLREYNEQFF. The CDR3 nucleotides are TGTGCCAGCAGCTTACGAGAGTACAATGAGCAGTTCTTC.

The rearrangement uses TRBV6-6 and TRBJ1-1; a weak D match, TRBD1 (5 bases). V lost 5 bases, J lost 2 bases, and 9 bases lay in between. The CDR3 has 13 residues. Germline assignment: CDR1 MNHNY and CDR2 SVGAGI (reference sequence). The CDR3 nucleotides read TGTGCCAGCAGTCGTGACAGCAACACTGAAGCTTTCTTT. Encoded protein: CASSRDSNTEAFF.

The rearrangement joins TRBV2 to TRBJ2-5, with 11 bases that match TRBD2. CDR1 and CDR2 from the germline V gene are SNHLY and FYNNEI. The V and J ends lost 5 bases and 9 bases, in that order; junction bases with no gene match: 17. The CDR3 spans 17 residues. DNA for the CDR3: TGTGCCAGCAGTTTTAATCTAGCGGGAGGCCGGACTTTGGCCCAGTACTTC. Protein sequence: CASSFNLAGGRTLAQYF.

The V and J genes are TRBV11-1 and TRBJ2-7; weak D call: TRBD1 (5 bases). CDR3 size: 14 residues. Germline V lookup: CDR1 SGHAT, CDR2 FQDESV (reference sequence). The V end lost 8 bases, the J end lost 6 bases, and 20 bases lay between the germline ends. As DNA, the CDR3 is TGTGCCAGCGGGAATCGCCAGGGTCCTGGCGAGCAGTACTTC. As protein: CASGNRQGPGEQYF. The entire variable domain, with the rest obtained from reference TRBV11-1 and TRBJ2-7, is as follows: EAEVAQSPRYKITEKSQAVAFWCDPISGHATLYWYRQILGQGPELLVQFQDESVVDDSQLPKDRFSAERLKGVDSTLKIQPAELGDSAMYLCASGNRQGPGEQYFGPGTRLTVT.

The chain employs TRBV11-3 and TRBJ2-3, with 8 bases fitting TRBD2. Germline CDR1 SGHNT, CDR2 YENEEA. CDR3 length: 14 residues. V was pared by 3 bases and J by 4 bases, with 3 bases of the junction left unmatched. CDR3 coding DNA: TGTGCCAGCAGCTTTAGCGGGATGTCAGATACGCAGTATTTT. It specifies CASSFSGMSDTQYF.

The chain links TRBV4-3 to TRBJ1-1, with 7 bases aligning to TRBD1. The CDR3 spans 12 residues. V shed 1 base and J 11 bases; nucleotides not matched to a gene: 4. The germline V gene encodes CDR1 LGHNA and CDR2 YSLEER. CDR3 sequence: CASSQGQGFAFF. DNA for the CDR3: TGCGCCAGCAGCCAAGGACAGGGATTTGCTTTCTTT.

The DNA of the CDR3 is TGTGCCAGCAGCCTCTCCTACGAGCAGTACTTC. Residues: CASSLSYEQYF. This rearrangement joins TRBV7-9 to TRBJ2-7; D gene uncertain. Germline-derived CDR1 and CDR2 are SEHNR and FQNEAQ (reference sequence). CDR3 size: 11 residues. Trimming took 5 bases from V and 0 from J, leaving 2 bases between them.

In DNA, the CDR3 is TGTGCCAGCAGCCCTTCCCTACAGGGGATGAACACTGAAGCTTTCTTT. Its translation is CASSPSLQGMNTEAFF. The chain uses TRBV2 and TRBJ1-1, with 7 bases fitting TRBD1. This CDR3 spans 16 amino acids. From germline, CDR1 is SNHLY and CDR2 FYNNEI. V dropped 6 bases and J dropped 0; count of bases not matched to a gene: 10.

This clone has a single count. The chain employs TRBV18 and TRBJ2-7; possible D gene TRBD1, 6 bases. Trimming took off 4 bases at V and 7 bases at J, with 14 bases between the two ends. This CDR3 is 13 amino acids long. Germline V gives CDR1 KGHSH, CDR2 LQKENI. As DNA, the CDR3 is TGTGCCAGCTCACGCGAAGGGCAGGGGGAGCAGTACTTC. It encodes CASSREGQGEQYF. The entire variable domain, with the rest obtained from reference TRBV18 and TRBJ2-7, is as follows: NAGVMQNPRHLVRRRGQEARLRCSPMKGHSHVYWYRQLPEEGLKFMVYLQKENIIDESGMPKERFSAEFPKEGPSILRIQQVVRGDSAAYFCASSREGQGEQYFGPGTRLTVT.

This clone appeared a few times. Other DNA sequences within the sample encode an identical CDR3. This chain joins TRBV25-1 and TRBJ1-2, with TRBD1 as a possible D gene (5 bases). Germline-derived CDR1 and CDR2 are MGHDK and SYGVNS. CDR3 length: 12 residues. The ends were cut back, 7 bases at V and 8 bases at J, with 14 bases in the middle. CDR3 sequence: CASTSQGGGYTF. DNA for the CDR3: TGTGCCAGCACATCCCAGGGAGGCGGCTACACCTTC.

The chain links TRBV6-6 to TRBJ2-7; TRBD1 matches 10 bases. Germline V lookup: CDR1 MNHNY, CDR2 SVGAGI (reference sequence). This CDR3 region has 15 residues. The J segment lost 5 bases and the V segment lost 0 bases, leaving 4 bases of the junction unmatched. CDR3 amino acids: CASSYSGTGVHEQYF. CDR3 DNA sequence: TGTGCCAGCAGTTACTCCGGGACAGGGGTCCACGAGCAGTACTTC.

This chain connects TRBV5-4 to TRBJ2-2; 11 positions agree with TRBD2. Germline-derived CDR1 and CDR2 are SGHNT and YYREEE (reference sequence). The CDR3 runs 16 residues. V lost 5 bases, J lost 3 bases, and 6 bases stayed unmatched. This chain's CDR3 is CASSLMTSGDTGELFF. In DNA form, the CDR3 reads TGTGCCAGCAGTCTTATGACTAGCGGGGACACCGGGGAGCTGTTTTTT. Looking up the rest from reference TRBV5-4 and TRBJ2-2 gives the full variable domain: ETGVTQSPTHLIKTRGQQVTLRCSSQSGHNTVSWYQQALGQGPQFIFQYYREEENGRGNFPPRFSGLQFPNYSSELNVNALELDDSALYLCASSLMTSGDTGELFFGEGSRLTVL.

The rearrangement joins TRBV28 to TRBJ2-5; 9 bases line up with TRBD2. This CDR3 comprises 16 residues. V dropped 3 bases and J dropped 5; count of bases not matched to a gene: 10. Germline V lookup: CDR1 MDHEN, CDR2 SYDVKM. CDR3 sequence (DNA): TGTGCCAGCAGTTTTCCTAGCGGGGCGGGCTTGGAGACCCAGTACTTC. It specifies CASSFPSGAGLETQYF.

The chain joins TRBV2 to TRBJ2-7; D uncertain. Germline V gene data show CDR1 as SNHLY and CDR2 as FYNNEI. Trimming cost V 3 bases and J 4 bases, with 4 bases left between them. The CDR3 is 11 residues long. CDR3 protein: CASSERYEQYF. CDR3 DNA sequence: TGTGCCAGCAGTGAGCGGTACGAGCAGTACTTC.

This clone was recorded only once. CDR3 sequence: CASSDGQPTDTQYF. CDR3 sequence (DNA): TGCGCCAGCAGTGATGGACAGCCCACAGATACGCAGTATTTT. This chain uses TRBV10-1 with TRBJ2-3; the D gene is possibly TRBD1 (6 bases). Germline values: CDR1 WNHNN, CDR2 SYGVQD (reference sequence). This CDR3 comprises 14 residues. The V end lost 3 bases, the J end lost 2 bases, and 9 bases lay between the germline ends.

This clone was found a few times. This chain uses TRBV4-1 with TRBJ2-2; the match to TRBD2 covers 10 bases. This CDR3 has 17 residues. Per the germline V gene, CDR1 is MGHRA and CDR2 is YSYEKL. J lost 4 bases, V lost 3 bases, and 8 bases had no gene match. As DNA, the CDR3 is TGCGCCAGCAGCCAGGGAACCAGCGGGAGGGGCACCGGGGAGCTGTTTTTT. This gives the protein CASSQGTSGRGTGELFF.

This chain joins TRBV2 and TRBJ1-1; a possible D gene is TRBD1 (5 bases). The V gene lost 8 bases and the J gene lost 4 bases, with 14 bases spanning the gap. The CDR3 consists of 13 residues. The germline V gene has CDR1 SNHLY and CDR2 FYNNEI. The CDR3 DNA is TGTGCCAGCCAGATAACTGACAGCACTGAAGCTTTCTTT. Translated: CASQITDSTEAFF.

The sample holds a few counts of this clone. V usage is TRBV19 and J usage is TRBJ2-3; 9 bases match TRBD2. Germline CDR1 is LNHDA and CDR2 is SQIVND (reference sequence). V shed 3 bases and J 0 bases; nucleotides not matched to a gene: 7. The CDR3 spans 17 residues. The CDR3 DNA follows: TGTGCCAGTAGTATTGGTAGCGGGAGCGGAAGCACAGATACGCAGTATTTT. Translation gives CASSIGSGSGSTDTQYF.

The CDR3 nucleotides read TGTGCCAGCAGCAGCATCGGGGATACGCAGTATTTT. Translation gives CASSSIGDTQYF. The chain links TRBV5-4 to TRBJ2-3, with D unclear. There are 12 residues in the CDR3. Germline assignment: CDR1 SGHNT and CDR2 YYREEE (reference sequence). Trimming left V 4 bases short and J 6 bases short, with 9 bases between.

In this sample, this clone turned up a few times. The rearrangement uses TRBV9 and TRBJ2-5; 12 nucleotides agree with TRBD2. The J call may not be correct, given that the DNA end is closer to TRBJ2-7. The CDR3 runs to 17 residues. Germline CDR1 and CDR2: SGDLS and YYNGEE. Here the CDR3 DNA reads TGTGCCAGCAGCGCAGGTCCCTCTAGCGGGAGGGTCGACGAGCAGTACTTC. Translation gives CASSAGPSSGRVDEQYF.

J is TRBJ2-1 and V is TRBV7-3; TRBD2 matches 14 bases. This CDR3 spans 15 amino acids. The trim removed 5 bases at V and 9 bases at J, leaving 6 bases unmatched. The germline V gene encodes CDR1 SGHTA and CDR2 FQGTGA. The CDR3 loop is CASSEGLAGGGEQFF. DNA for the CDR3: TGTGCCAGCAGCGAAGGACTAGCGGGGGGTGGTGAGCAGTTCTTC. Together with reference TRBV7-3 and TRBJ2-1, the CDR3 gives the full variable domain: GAGVSQTPSNKVTEKGKYVELRCDPISGHTALYWYRQSLGQGPEFLIYFQGTGAADDSGLPNDRFFAVRPEGSVSTLKIQRTERGDSAVYLCASSEGLAGGGEQFFGPGTRLTVL.

The rearrangement uses TRBV11-2 and TRBJ2-2, with TRBD1 identical over 7 bases. With V trimmed by 4 bases and J by 4 bases, 6 bases remained unmatched. Germline CDR1 and CDR2: SGHAT and FQNNGV. The CDR3 runs 15 residues. CDR3 sequence reads: CASSSADRVTGELFF. Written as DNA, the CDR3 is TGTGCCAGCAGCTCGGCTGACAGGGTCACCGGGGAGCTGTTTTTT.

For this clone: At one boundary the junction diverges from the germline segment, which might be a read error. CDR3 loop: CASSLPQEGGGGQGTQYF. CDR3 nucleotides: TGCGCCAGCAGCCTCCCCCAAGAAGGGGGCGGAGGACAAGGGACCCAGTACTTC. This chain joins TRBV4-1 and TRBJ2-5; 7 nucleotides agree with TRBD1. This CDR3 is 18 amino acids long. Germline V gene lookup returns CDR1 MGHRA and CDR2 YSYEKL.

This clone appeared a single time. The rearrangement links TRBV19 to TRBJ2-1; the D is unclear. This CDR3 has 13 residues. V gave up 1 base and J gave up 4 bases, with 5 bases separating them. Germline V gene data show CDR1 as LNHDA and CDR2 as SQIVND (reference sequence). The CDR3 DNA is TGTGCCAGTAGTATAGGAGAGTACAATGAGCAGTTCTTC. Its protein product is CASSIGEYNEQFF.

The V and J genes are TRBV6-1 and TRBJ2-2; TRBD2 might be the D (6 bases). V was shortened by 4 bases and J by 3 bases, with 9 bases between the two germline ends. Germline loops: CDR1 MNHNS, CDR2 SASEGT. The CDR3 length is 14 residues. CDR3 DNA sequence: TGTGCCAGCAGTGTGGAGGGTCACACCGGGGAGCTGTTTTTT. It yields the protein CASSVEGHTGELFF.

The chain links TRBV28 to TRBJ2-5; 7 nucleotides agree with TRBD2. This CDR3 comprises 15 residues. Germline assignment: CDR1 MDHEN and CDR2 SYDVKM. V shed 8 bases, J shed 4 bases, and the junction held 13 bases outside the gene matches. The CDR3 region has the DNA TGTGCCAGCGGGGCGGGAGCGATAATAGGAGAGACCCAGTACTTC. It encodes CASGAGAIIGETQYF.

Of note for this clone: Other DNA variants within this sample encode the same CDR3. The gene calls are TRBV6-5 and TRBJ1-2, with D possibly TRBD1 on 6 matching bases. CDR1 MNHEY and CDR2 SVGAGI come from the germline V gene. Trimming took 6 bases from V and 10 from J, leaving 18 bases between them. CDR3 size: 13 residues. The CDR3 bases are TGTGCCAGCAGCCAACAGGGTAGGGATGTCTACACCTTC. This sequence encodes CASSQQGRDVYTF.

This rearrangement joins TRBV29-1 to TRBJ2-2, with D possibly matching TRBD2 (6 bases). V gave up 7 bases and J gave up 3 bases, with 21 bases separating them. Germline loops: CDR1 SQVTM, CDR2 ANQGSEA. The CDR3 length is 16 residues. The CDR3 nucleotides read TGCAGCGCCCGACTAGGCAATCCTTTGGACACCGGGGAGCTGTTTTTT. Its translation is CSARLGNPLDTGELFF.

This chain joins TRBV7-9 and TRBJ2-2, with 9 bases lining up with TRBD1. CDR1 and CDR2 (germline): SEHNR, FQNEAQ (reference sequence). This CDR3 comprises 15 residues. The V segment lost 4 bases and the J segment 6 bases; nucleotides outside the gene matches: 6. CDR3 amino acids: CASSSDRGYPGELFF. CDR3 nucleotides: TGTGCCAGCAGCTCGGACAGGGGCTACCCCGGGGAGCTGTTTTTT. The whole variable domain, remainder taken from reference TRBV7-9 and TRBJ2-2, is DTGVSQNPRHKITKRGQNVTFRCDPISEHNRLYWYRQTLGQGPEFLTYFQNEAQLEKSRLLSDRFSAERPKGSFSTLEIQRTEQGDSAMYLCASSSDRGYPGELFFGEGSRLTVL.

V gene TRBV11-2 combines with J gene TRBJ2-7; D not certain. Germline CDR1 and CDR2: SGHAT and FQNNGV. CDR3 length equals 12 residues. V lost 0 bases and J 12 bases, leaving 12 bases between the germline ends. As DNA, the CDR3 is TGTGCCAGCAGCTTAGATTTAGTCCCCCGGTACTTC. Encoded protein: CASSLDLVPRYF.